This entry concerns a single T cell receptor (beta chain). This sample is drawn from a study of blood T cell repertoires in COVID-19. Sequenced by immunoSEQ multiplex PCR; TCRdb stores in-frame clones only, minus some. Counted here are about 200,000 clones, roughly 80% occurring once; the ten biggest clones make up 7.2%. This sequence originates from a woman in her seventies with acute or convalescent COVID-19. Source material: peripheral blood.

In DNA, the CDR3 is TGTGCCATCGCGGGGTCGTCTGGGGCCAACGTCCTGACTTTC. Its translation is CAIAGSSGANVLTF. V usage is TRBV10-3 and J usage is TRBJ2-6, with D tentatively TRBD2 (6 bases). The CDR3 sequence is 14 residues long. The germline V gene has CDR1 ENHRY and CDR2 SYGVKD. Trimming removed 8 bases at V and 1 base at J, with 9 bases between.